The 4 T cell receptor beta chains reported below all come from one sample, sequenced in a study of shared clonotypes between healthy human individuals. Repertoires were generated with immunoSEQ multiplex PCR, while TCRdb's copy carries only in-frame clones and drops some. The sample lists roughly 2,000,000 clones, 85% to 95% occurring once. Naive CD8 cells comprised CD45RO-negative, CCR7-positively selected cells, excluding terminally differentiated effector memory CD45RA+ cells. The specimen sequenced was naive CD8+ T cells from PBMCs. The receptors originated from a man younger than 35 in good health. Some clones in this sample may be carry-over from other donors' samples.

V gene TRBV6-5 combines with J gene TRBJ2-7; D tentatively reads TRBD1 or TRBD2 (5 bases each). The CDR3 has 15 amino acids. Trimming stripped 6 bases from V and 5 bases from J, with 20 bases between. The germline gives CDR1 MNHEY, CDR2 SVGAGI. Written as DNA, the CDR3 is TGTGCCAGCAGGGCCCCGGGGCAGGGTAAGGACGAGCAGTACTTC. Amino acids: CASRAPGQGKDEQYF.

This clone was picked up one time. The J gene is TRBJ2-7, the V gene TRBV4-1; D not resolved. This CDR3 spans 14 amino acids. V lost 6 bases and J 2 bases, leaving 14 bases between the germline ends. Per germline, CDR1 MGHRA and CDR2 YSYEKL. The CDR3 DNA follows: TGCGCCAGCAGTGCAATGGCCGGCCCCTACGAGCAGTACTTC. Its protein product is CASSAMAGPYEQYF.

V and J are TRBV21-1 and TRBJ1-1; TRBD1 reflects the table's D call only, with no check against the DNA. TRBV21-1 is a listed pseudogene. CDR3 length: 16 residues. The CDR3 nucleotides read TGTGCCAGCAGCAAGAAGGGGACACTCACGAACACTGAAGCTTTCTTT. Its protein is CASSKKGTLTNTEAFF.

The rearrangement links TRBV27 to TRBJ2-7, with a possible D match to TRBD1 (5 bases). Germline lookup yields CDR1 MNHEY and CDR2 SMNVEV (reference sequence). The V gene lost 7 bases and the J gene lost 3 bases, with 16 bases spanning the gap. This CDR3 spans 14 amino acids. Here the CDR3 DNA reads TGTGCCAGCACCTCCTATCAGGGAAACTACGAGCAGTACTTC. Encoded protein: CASTSYQGNYEQYF.